The present TCR beta chain was sequenced within a study of identical twins. Study outcomes and limitations: The authors noted that invariant MAIT and iNKT cells could partly confound zero-insertion analyses. The more abundant beta clonotypes in cord blood had fewer insertions, and memory repertoires did not show this. Out-of-frame beta chain sequences displayed weaker excess sharing between twins.

Germline V gene sequence: CDR1 SGHNT, CDR2 YYREEE (reference sequence). With 4 bases removed from V and 7 bases from J, the gap between germline ends came to 18 bases. The CDR3 has 15 amino acids. After template switching added a universal primer site, the resulting cDNA carried unique molecular identifiers. TCRdb independently ran MiXCR on the 5' RACE reads; one entry per CDR3 protein. In the table there are about 690,000 distinct CDR3 sequences, 5.5% to 6.5% of which are singletons. Of note for this clonotype: Its cognate antigen is unknown.

This chain uses TRBV5-4 with TRBJ2-1; possible D gene TRBD2, 7 bases. This clonotype originated in a man aged 18 to 29 in good health. The sequencing input was naive T cells sorted from blood. The CDR3 coding sequence is TGTGCCAGCAGCCGCACGGGGGAGGGGGGTAATGAGCAGTTCTTC. It is translated as CASSRTGEGGNEQFF.